This paragraph covers one TCR beta chain sequence. There is no known antigen for this receptor. The read falls 3 residues short of the CDR3 end, and the missing part is taken from the germline J gene. Every participant had a single incident cervical HPV16 infection, and prevalent HPV16 infections were excluded. Cervical HPV DNA was detected with MY09/MY11 PCR, and genotyping was done by dot-blot hybridization. Approximately 16 mL of heparinized blood were centrifuged, and the buffy coat was split into aliquots, frozen at -30 degrees C, and then kept at -80 degrees C. QIAGEN kits were used to extract genomic DNA from buffy coat specimens. TCR beta CDR3 regions were amplified by multiplex PCR using the immunoSEQ assay from an average of roughly 1,300 ng genomic DNA per sample. The assay corrected primer bias using a complete synthetic TCR repertoire to establish an amplification baseline. The amplicons were sequenced using the Illumina platform. For the original study's pipeline: Sequence errors were corrected by clustering with frequency ratios and a modified nearest-neighbor algorithm, and the sequences were then analyzed in the immunoSEQ Analyzer using IMGT gene definitions. At each rarefaction depth, TCR richness and evenness were averaged across 20 rarefaction repeats, and samples with fewer sequences than that depth were excluded. Wilcoxon rank sum tests with FDR correction were used to compare V, D and J gene relative abundances between the groups. For the blinded duplicates, the intraclass correlation was 95% to 96% for TCR richness and averaged about 76% across around 61 gene segments. TCRdb stores this immuneACCESS table with in-frame sequences only. Part of the clones is absent; in the studies checked, under half of the shortfall reflects unresolved V genes, and no reason is known for the rest. The V and J calls and clone size were taken over from that table, and D and trimming were inferred from the DNA. The sample table gives fewer than 20,000 clones. Around an eighth of the sample belongs to the ten largest clones.

At the junction V is shortened by 6 bases and J by 5 bases; bases outside the gene matches: 11. CDR1 LNHDA and CDR2 SQIVND were looked up in the germline V gene (reference sequence). Including cysteine and phenylalanine, the CDR3 has 15 amino acids. Only the CDR3 bases that were read are kept: 36 of them, in frame from base 1. The data were taken from a study of T cells in women clearing cervical HPV infection (dated by TCRdb to 2016 to 2019). Notes on the research overall: The cases were 25 to 30 women with histologically confirmed HPV16-related CIN3 or worse, and 2 of these cases were invasive cancers. Cases and controls were matched on year of sample collection and on age within five years. In the parent cohort, 8,500 to 12,000 women aged 18 or older were enrolled in Guanacaste, Costa Rica, during about 1992 to 1994 and were followed for six to seven years. Since only a few of the women had HLA typing available, the possibility that HLA type was acting as a confounder could not be ruled out. Nested within Costa Rica's Guanacaste HPV Natural History Study, an exploratory proof-of-principle case-control study compared TCR repertoires across cervical HPV16 outcomes. For cases, a median interval of roughly 150 days, with an interquartile range of roughly 80 to 210 days, was observed between lesion detection and blood sampling. The controls were over 20 women whose single incident HPV16 infection cleared within 12 months with no development of precancer or cancer. Median age was approximately 36 years in cases versus about 38 in controls, and baseline characteristics did not differ significantly. Blood from cases was drawn at the visit where the lesion was first identified, while blood from controls was drawn once the infection was no longer detected. Five blinded duplicates per group were added as quality controls, giving 60 or so samples: 50 participants and 10 replicates. The paper as a whole reports these results and caveats: Because T-cell numbers per sample were unknown, differences in richness could reflect varying T-cell content rather than repertoire biology. Random forest classifiers combining richness and V gene abundances distinguished cases from controls with an estimated AUC of around 0.79. TRBV6-7 relative abundance was lower in cases than in controls (roughly 0.11% versus 0.16%; Bonferroni P = 0.0008). Across sequencing depths, CIN3+ cases showed significantly higher TCR repertoire richness than controls, but evenness did not differ between the groups. Whether associations preceded infection or resulted from infection could not be shown with the cross-sectional design, and effector/memory subsets and HPV-specific T cells were not isolated.

This receptor was taken from a woman aged 18-69 years with a cervical HPV16 infection that either progressed to CIN3+ or cleared (not recorded which). The sequenced sample was blood buffy coat. The chain is made from TRBV19 and TRBJ1-2, with TRBD1 identical over 8 junction bases. The CDR3 region reads CASRDRGGEAYGYTF. CDR3 DNA, as far as it was read: TGTGCCAGTAGAGACAGGGGTGGAGAAGCGTATGGC.